This TCR beta chain derives from a study of cytotoxic CD8 clonotypes in ibrutinib-treated CLL. This CDR3 region has 13 residues. Germline V gene data show CDR1 as MNHNS and CDR2 as SASEGT. The ends lost 6 bases at V and 6 bases at J; junction bases unmatched: 4. The sequencing depth, 1 in 200,000 to 1 in 1 million T cells, was the target. Measured with immunoSEQ multiplex PCR; TCRdb has only the in-frame clones, and not every one. The sample holds 130,000 or so clones, 75% to 85% seen once. This sample comprised PBMCs, obtained after 12 months of ibrutinib treatment. The V and J genes are TRBV6-1 and TRBJ2-2; 7 bases line up with TRBD1. The sequence derives from a human donor with chronic lymphocytic leukemia. CDR3 DNA sequence: TGTGCCAGCAGCCTAGGGGGCTCCGGGGAGCTGTTTTTT. This encodes CASSLGGSGELFF.